The 6 T cell receptor beta chains below all came from one sample that was sequenced in a study of blood T cell repertoires in COVID-19 (dated by TCRdb to 2018 to 2020). The library was prepared using the immunoSEQ multiplex PCR assay. Imported from immuneACCESS, the table was reduced by TCRdb to in-frame sequences with V and J called. These copies leave out some clones; in studies compared against another copy, an unresolved V gene accounts for under half, and the cause of the remainder is not known. This sample gives 250,000 to 350,000 clones in total; roughly 92% of them show up just once. The ten largest clones represent about 2% of the sample. The sequencing sample was made of peripheral blood. These TCRs come from a woman aged 25 to 39 with COVID-19, enrolled during active disease.

This clone was seen more than once but under ten times. The chain has TRBV12-3 or TRBV12-4 and TRBJ1-2, with 9 bases matching TRBD1. V was clipped by 6 bases and J by 10 bases; unmatched bases: 6. The CDR3 runs 12 residues. CDR3 nucleotide sequence: TGTGCCAGCAGCCAGGGGGACAGGGTCTACACCTTC. This codes for CASSQGDRVYTF.

V is TRBV6-5 and J is TRBJ1-5; D perhaps matches TRBD1 (5 bases). CDR1 and CDR2 from the germline V gene are MNHEY and SVGAGI. Trimming shortened V by 8 bases and J by 0 bases, and 14 bases separated the two germline ends. The CDR3 sequence is 15 residues long. CDR3 nucleotide sequence: TGTGCCAGCGGGGGAGGCCTTTATAGCAATCAGCCCCAGCATTTT. Its protein is CASGGGLYSNQPQHF.

The CDR3 DNA is TGTGCCAGCAGTGTATGGACAGGGGGCGAGACCCAGTACTTC. As protein: CASSVWTGGETQYF. The chain links TRBV2 to TRBJ2-5; 11 bases fit TRBD1. Germline V gives CDR1 SNHLY, CDR2 FYNNEI. V trimming: 4 bases; J trimming: 5 bases; junction bases outside the gene matches: 3. CDR3 length equals 14 residues.

The chain carries TRBV27 and TRBJ2-3, with D tentatively TRBD2 (6 bases). Germline-derived CDR1 and CDR2 are MNHEY and SMNVEV (reference sequence). Trimming took 3 bases from V and 2 from J, leaving 15 bases between them. The CDR3 contains 16 residues. In nucleotides, the CDR3 is TGTGCCAGCAGTTTTGCGGGACTTCTCTTCACAGATACGCAGTATTTT. Its protein product is CASSFAGLLFTDTQYF.

The chain couples TRBV15 to TRBJ1-4, with D hard to call. The CDR3 consists of 13 residues. Germline V lookup: CDR1 LNHNV, CDR2 YYDKDF (reference sequence). Trimming shortened V by 0 bases and J by 8 bases, and 7 bases separated the two germline ends. CDR3 in amino acids: CATSRDVGEKLFF. CDR3 sequence (DNA): TGTGCCACCAGCAGAGATGTGGGCGAAAAACTGTTTTTT.

The rearrangement joins TRBV27 to TRBJ2-5; D is possibly TRBD2 (6 bases). The V end was cut by 4 bases, the J end by 5 bases, with 20 bases between. The CDR3 sequence is 16 residues long. CDR1 is MNHEY and CDR2 is SMNVEV in the germline V gene (reference sequence). The CDR3, as DNA: TGTGCCAGCAGTTCCCCGTGGGGGGAAGGGAAGGAGACCCAGTACTTC. Amino acid sequence: CASSSPWGEGKETQYF.